Listed here are 23 T cell receptor beta chains from one sample, sequenced in a study of T-cell memory formation after mild COVID-19. TCRdb ran MiXCR on the 5' RACE reads and lists one entry per CDR3 protein. The table shows 250,000 to 300,000 distinct CDR3 sequences, with 8.2% occurring only once. Input material: PBMCs or a T cell subset sorted from them (not recorded which). The receptors shown here come from a man between 18 and 29 years old who had mild COVID-19 (a few samples of this study predate the infection). Cell type and time point are not known.

This clonotype was counted ten times or more. CDR3 region: CASSLQGGGTEAFF. The CDR3 DNA reads TGTGCCAGCAGCTTACAGGGCGGAGGCACTGAAGCTTTCTTT. This chain joins TRBV11-2 and TRBJ1-1; tentatively, D is TRBD1 (5 bases). V lost 2 bases to trimming and J lost 4 bases, with 11 bases between them. Germline CDR1 and CDR2: SGHAT and FQNNGV. The length of the CDR3 is 14 residues.

The chain couples TRBV3-1 to TRBJ1-1, with D possibly matching TRBD1 (5 bases). Germline CDR1 and CDR2: LGHDT and YNNKEL (reference sequence). V lost 4 bases and J lost 3, with 12 bases in between. The CDR3 has 14 amino acids. The chain's CDR3 is CASSRDGEDTEAFF. DNA for the CDR3: TGTGCCAGCAGCCGGGACGGCGAGGACACTGAAGCTTTCTTT.

This clonotype was seen a handful of times. This chain uses TRBV11-2 with TRBJ2-7; D remains ambiguous. V was pared by 0 bases and J by 1 base, with 7 bases between. Germline CDR1 SGHAT, CDR2 FQNNGV. The CDR3 runs to 14 residues. Here the CDR3 DNA reads TGTGCCAGCAGCTTAGAATACGGGTCCTACGAGCAGTACGTC. Translation gives CASSLEYGSYEQYV.

In this sample, this clonotype turned up a few times. V is TRBV7-2 and J is TRBJ2-1, with D unresolved. V was pared by 1 base and J by 10 bases, with 8 bases between. There are 12 residues in the CDR3. From germline, CDR1 is SGHTA and CDR2 FQGNSA. CDR3 loop: CASSLDTLEQFF. CDR3 nucleotides: TGTGCCAGCAGCTTAGACACCCTCGAGCAGTTCTTC. Using reference TRBV7-2 and TRBJ2-1 for the parts outside the CDR3, the full variable domain is GAGVSQSPSNKVTEKGKDVELRCDPISGHTALYWYRQSLGQGLEFLIYFQGNSAPDKSGLPSDRFSAERTGGSVSTLTIQRTQQEDSAVYLCASSLDTLEQFFGPGTRLTVL.

This clonotype was detected a few times. The V gene is TRBV6-2 or TRBV6-3, the J gene TRBJ2-7; weak D call: TRBD1 (5 bases). The CDR3 length is 14 residues. CDR1 and CDR2 (germline): MNHEY, SVGEGT. The V end was cut by 2 bases, the J end by 2 bases, with 10 bases between. The CDR3 reads CASSYPDSPYEQYV. The CDR3 DNA sequence: TGTGCCAGCAGTTACCCTGACAGCCCCTACGAGCAGTACGTC.

The chain carries TRBV10-2 and TRBJ2-7, with 8 bases aligning to TRBD1. V was pared by 8 bases and J by 2 bases, with 5 bases of the junction left unmatched. The germline V gene encodes CDR1 WSHSY and CDR2 SAAADI. The CDR3 extends over 13 amino acids. As DNA, the CDR3 is TGCGCCAGCGGAGACAGGGGCCCCTACGAGCAGTACTTC. Its translation: CASGDRGPYEQYF.

This clonotype was picked up a small number of times. This sequence joins TRBV7-2 and TRBJ2-7, with TRBD1 matching over 10 bases. Germline V gives CDR1 SGHTA, CDR2 FQGNSA. CDR3 size: 15 residues. V was pared by 4 bases and J by 3 bases, with 6 bases of the junction left unmatched. The CDR3 sequence is CASSYTGTGVYEQYF. The CDR3 DNA sequence: TGTGCCAGCAGCTACACCGGGACAGGGGTCTACGAGCAGTACTTC.

The chain carries TRBV4-2 and TRBJ2-2; TRBD1 might be the D (5 bases). CDR1 is LGHNA and CDR2 is YNFKEQ in the germline V gene. Trimming removed 7 bases from V and 2 bases from J, with 14 bases in between. CDR3 length: 15 amino acids. The CDR3: CASTSGIQNTGELFF. CDR3 bases: TGTGCCAGCACATCAGGGATCCAAAACACCGGGGAGCTGTTTTTT.

The chain combines TRBV7-9 with TRBJ2-5; unclear D gene. From germline, CDR1 is SEHNR and CDR2 FQNEAQ (reference sequence). CDR3 size: 14 residues. Between the trimmed V and J ends, which lost 1 base and 4 bases, there was a span of 10 bases. CDR3 amino acids: CASSLVIVRETQYF. The CDR3 DNA follows: TGTGCCAGCAGCTTAGTCATAGTCCGAGAGACCCAGTACTTC.

This clonotype has at least ten counts. This chain uses TRBV5-1 with TRBJ2-1; 7 bases agree with TRBD1. The V and J ends lost 4 bases and 9 bases, in that order; junction bases with no gene match: 10. This CDR3 has 14 residues. Germline assignment: CDR1 SGHRS and CDR2 YFSETQ. The CDR3: CASSVGQLKGEQFF. As DNA, the CDR3 is TGCGCCAGCAGCGTGGGACAGCTCAAAGGTGAGCAGTTCTTC.

The genes are TRBV6-2 or TRBV6-3 and TRBJ1-1, with no clear D. The CDR3 has 16 residues. Germline CDR1 MNHEY, CDR2 SVGEGT. Trimming pared 7 bases from V and 0 bases from J, leaving 18 bases between. The CDR3 loop is CASIRWMNRMNTEAFF. CDR3 in DNA: TGTGCCAGCATCCGGTGGATGAACAGAATGAACACTGAAGCTTTCTTT.

This clonotype was detected a few times. V usage is TRBV7-2 and J usage is TRBJ2-7, with TRBD1 matching 7 bases. V lost 5 bases, J lost 7 bases, and 8 bases stayed unmatched. The germline gives CDR1 SGHTA, CDR2 FQGNSA. CDR3 length equals 13 residues. The CDR3: CASSRQGSLEQYF. DNA of the CDR3: TGTGCCAGCAGCCGACAGGGCTCCTTGGAGCAGTACTTC.

The chain combines TRBV20-1 with TRBJ1-5; D remains ambiguous. The CDR3 contains 17 residues. CDR1 is DFQATT and CDR2 is SNEGSKA in the germline V gene (reference sequence). Trimming pared 3 bases from V and 1 base from J, leaving 19 bases between. The CDR3 protein is CSARKSGSPSSNQPQHF. CDR3 sequence (DNA): TGCAGTGCTAGGAAGTCGGGCTCCCCCTCGAGCAATCAGCCCCAGCATTTT.

This clonotype showed up just a few times. The chain employs TRBV5-5 and TRBJ2-5, with D tentatively TRBD2 (6 bases). Germline values: CDR1 SGHKS, CDR2 YYEKEE (reference sequence). Deletions cut 6 bases from V and 5 bases from J, with 20 bases between. This CDR3 region has 15 residues. The CDR3 here is CASIPTGDSWETQYF. In DNA form, the CDR3 reads TGTGCCAGCATTCCTACGGGGGATTCGTGGGAGACCCAGTACTTC.

This clonotype was found many times. V gene TRBV20-1 combines with J gene TRBJ1-2; 9 bases line up with TRBD1. Losses at the gene ends were 4 bases for V and 4 bases for J; bases not matched to a gene: 10. Germline lookup yields CDR1 DFQATT and CDR2 SNEGSKA (reference sequence). The CDR3 runs to 15 residues. The CDR3 DNA sequence: TGCAGTGCTACCCCGGTACTGACAGGGGGCTATGGCTACACCTTC. Its protein product is CSATPVLTGGYGYTF.

The gene calls are TRBV5-8 and TRBJ2-7; D remains unclear. V was trimmed by 0 bases and J by 0 bases, leaving 10 bases between them. Germline V gives CDR1 SGHTS, CDR2 YDEGEE. CDR3 length equals 15 residues. Here the CDR3 reads CASSLAVRRSYEQYV. The CDR3 region has the DNA TGTGCCAGCAGCTTGGCGGTGCGTCGCTCCTACGAGCAGTACGTC.

This clonotype was seen ten or more times. V and J are TRBV12-3 or TRBV12-4 and TRBJ2-1, with TRBD1 matching 9 bases. V gave up 6 bases and J gave up 9 bases; unmatched junction bases: 15. The CDR3 has 16 amino acids. This CDR3 is CASRLNRDRDGGEQFF. The CDR3 DNA reads as TGTGCCAGCAGGTTAAACCGGGACAGGGATGGAGGTGAGCAGTTCTTC.

The J gene is TRBJ2-1, the V gene TRBV24-1; D possibly corresponds to TRBD2 (5 bases). V was shortened by 4 bases and J by 7 bases, with 16 bases between the two germline ends. This CDR3 is built from 15 residues. CDR1 is KGHDR and CDR2 is SFDVKD in the germline V gene. The CDR3 region has the DNA TGTGCCACCAGTGAGGGTTTTGCGGAGGTTAATGAGCAGTTCTTC. Its translation: CATSEGFAEVNEQFF.

The chain joins TRBV29-1 to TRBJ2-3; 12 bases map to TRBD2. V gave up 7 bases and J gave up 5 bases; unmatched junction bases: 7. The germline V gene has CDR1 SQVTM and CDR2 ANQGSEA. This CDR3 comprises 14 residues. CDR3 residues: CSAKGLAGLDTQYF. CDR3 nucleotides: TGCAGCGCAAAAGGACTAGCGGGGTTAGATACGCAGTATTTT.

The chain couples TRBV20-1 to TRBJ2-3; D is undetermined. The CDR3 contains 12 residues. V lost 5 bases, J lost 9 bases, and 15 bases lay in between. The V gene's germline CDR1 is DFQATT and CDR2 SNEGSKA (reference sequence). CDR3 nucleotides: TGCAGTGCTGGGCCTCCCTCGGGCACGCAGTATTTT. This codes for CSAGPPSGTQYF.

This clonotype was found a few times. This rearrangement joins TRBV20-1 to TRBJ2-3, with 14 nucleotides matching TRBD2. Trimming took 2 bases from V and 9 from J; bases not matched to a gene: 10. The CDR3 runs to 16 residues. Germline CDR1 is DFQATT and CDR2 is SNEGSKA (reference sequence). CDR3 amino acids: CSARIPGLAGELTQYF. The CDR3 nucleotides read TGCAGTGCTAGAATCCCGGGACTAGCGGGGGAATTGACGCAGTATTTT.

This clonotype was seen at least ten times. The gene calls are TRBV7-6 and TRBJ2-6; D is unresolved. Germline V CDR1 and CDR2: SGHVS, FNYEAQ. This CDR3 region has 15 residues. Trimming removed 5 bases from V and 0 bases from J, with 8 bases in between. The CDR3 nucleotides are TGTGCCAGCAGCCTCCGGGTCTCTGGGGCCAACGTCCTGACTTTC. Translated, it gives CASSLRVSGANVLTF.

There are a few counts of this clonotype. V gene TRBV11-2 combines with J gene TRBJ1-2; TRBD1 is a possible D gene (5 bases). This CDR3 has 13 residues. Trimming shortened V by 6 bases and J by 2 bases, and 10 bases separated the two germline ends. Looked up from germline, CDR1 is SGHAT and CDR2 is FQNNGV. CDR3 sequence reads: CASRGPGNYGYTF. CDR3 nucleotide sequence: TGTGCCAGCAGGGGGCCCGGAAACTATGGCTACACCTTC.